This T cell receptor beta chain comes out of a study of radiotherapy plus CTLA-4 blockade in lung cancer. This clone was found once. Profiling relied on immunoSEQ multiplex PCR, and the TCRdb table lists in-frame clones only, not all of them. The table has 75,000 to 100,000 clones, 80% to 90% seen once. CDR1 is SGHRS and CDR2 is YFSETQ in the germline V gene. After removal of 0 bases from V and 0 bases from J, the junction contained 12 bases not matched to a gene. This CDR3 has 20 amino acids. V is TRBV5-1 and J is TRBJ1-4; 9 nucleotides align to TRBD1. The source of this sequence is a human donor with non-small cell lung cancer that progressed on radiotherapy plus ipilimumab. This material consisted of peripheral blood, taken from a patient treated with radiotherapy plus ipilimumab. CDR3 DNA: TGCGCCAGCAGCTTGGACCCCGGGACAGGGTCGAGGGCAACTAATGAAAAACTGTTTTTT. Its translation is CASSLDPGTGSRATNEKLFF.